This T cell receptor (beta chain) was sequenced for a study of CD4 T cells in relation to SARS-CoV-2 and coronaviruses. Overall study results and limits: No crossreactivity against non-spike viral proteins was tested here. The assay detects memory recall responses, not culture-primed primary responses.

Before the COVID-19 pandemic, during about 2010-2018, CD4+ T cells were taken from unexposed donors. Sequencing was performed with immunoSEQ multiplex PCR; in TCRdb, only in-frame clones are kept and a portion is missing. The sample consists of 60,000 to 65,000 clones, approximately 94% of them appearing once. Trimming cost V 3 bases and J 5 bases; bases outside gene matches: 14. Germline V CDR1 and CDR2: SNHLY, FYNNEI. This CDR3 has 18 residues. Concerning this clone itself: The target antigen is unknown.

Sequenced: naive CD4+ T cells from PBMCs. Specified subset: naive CD4+ T cells isolated by negative enrichment. V is TRBV2 and J is TRBJ2-5; 11 bases agree with TRBD2. The clonotype was recovered from a human donor in good health. The CDR3 region is CASSDLSLAGGAYETQYF. The CDR3 nucleotides are TGTGCCAGCAGTGATTTAAGCCTAGCGGGGGGAGCATACGAGACCCAGTACTTC.